This TCR beta chain was recovered during a study of blood T cell repertoires in COVID-19. About the study: PBMCs, B-cell-depleted T cells, or T cells were the source of the cDNA or gDNA that made up the material.

Sequencing was performed with immunoSEQ multiplex PCR; in TCRdb, only in-frame clones are kept and a portion is missing. The table lists 300,000 to 450,000 clones, less than 90% of them singletons, with approximately 0.93% in the top ten. The material sequenced was PBMCs or T cells enriched from blood (not recorded which). The sequence was collected from a woman under 40 who had recovered from COVID-19.

DNA of the CDR3: TGTGCCAGCAGCGAGGGCAGGGAAGCTTTCTTT. Translation: CASSEGREAFF. J is TRBJ1-1 and V is TRBV27; unclear D gene. Trimming removed 6 bases at V and 8 bases at J, with 10 bases between. The CDR3 loop spans 11 amino acids. Germline CDR1 MNHEY, CDR2 SMNVEV (reference sequence).